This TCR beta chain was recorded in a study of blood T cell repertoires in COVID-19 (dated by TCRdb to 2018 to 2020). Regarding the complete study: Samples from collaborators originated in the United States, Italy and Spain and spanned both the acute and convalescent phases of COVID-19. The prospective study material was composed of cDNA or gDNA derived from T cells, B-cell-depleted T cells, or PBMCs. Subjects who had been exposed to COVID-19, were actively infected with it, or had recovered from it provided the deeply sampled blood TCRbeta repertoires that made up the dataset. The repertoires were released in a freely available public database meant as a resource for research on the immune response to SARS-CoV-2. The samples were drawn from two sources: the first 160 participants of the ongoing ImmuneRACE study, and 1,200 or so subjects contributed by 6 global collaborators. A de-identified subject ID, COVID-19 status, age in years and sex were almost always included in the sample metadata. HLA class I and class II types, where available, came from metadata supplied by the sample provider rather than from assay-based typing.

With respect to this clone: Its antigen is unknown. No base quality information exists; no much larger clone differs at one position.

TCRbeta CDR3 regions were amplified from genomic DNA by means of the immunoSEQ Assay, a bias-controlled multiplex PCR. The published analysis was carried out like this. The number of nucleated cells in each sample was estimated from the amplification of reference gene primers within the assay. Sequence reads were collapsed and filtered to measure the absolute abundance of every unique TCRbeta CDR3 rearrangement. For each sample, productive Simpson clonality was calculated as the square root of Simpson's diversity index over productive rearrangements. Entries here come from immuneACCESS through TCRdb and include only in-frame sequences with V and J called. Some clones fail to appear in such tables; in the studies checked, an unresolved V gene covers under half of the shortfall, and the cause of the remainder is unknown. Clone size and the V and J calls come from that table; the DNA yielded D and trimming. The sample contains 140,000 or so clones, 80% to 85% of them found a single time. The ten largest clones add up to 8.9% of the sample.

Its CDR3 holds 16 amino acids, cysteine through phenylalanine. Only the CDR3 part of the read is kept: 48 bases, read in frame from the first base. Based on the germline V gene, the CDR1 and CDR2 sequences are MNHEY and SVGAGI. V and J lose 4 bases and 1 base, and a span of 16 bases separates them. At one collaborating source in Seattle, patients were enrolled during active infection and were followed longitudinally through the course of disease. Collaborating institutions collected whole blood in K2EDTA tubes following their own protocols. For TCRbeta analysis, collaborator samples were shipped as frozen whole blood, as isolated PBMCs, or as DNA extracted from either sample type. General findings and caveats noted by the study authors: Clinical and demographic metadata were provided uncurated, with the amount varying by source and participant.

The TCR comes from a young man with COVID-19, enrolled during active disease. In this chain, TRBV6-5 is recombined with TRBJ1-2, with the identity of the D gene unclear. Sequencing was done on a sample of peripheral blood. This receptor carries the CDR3 CASSSRSGPFNYGYTF. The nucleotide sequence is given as TGTGCCAGCAGTTCCAGGTCCGGCCCATTTAACTATGGCTACACCTTC.